This T cell receptor beta chain was sequenced for a study of cytomegalovirus exposure and HLA in healthy donors. The PCR was carried out with 60 Vbeta primers and 13 Jbeta primers. Clones were sequenced by immunoSEQ multiplex PCR, and TCRdb holds only the in-frame ones, with some missing. The repertoire holds 100,000 to 150,000 clones, around three quarters seen once, with approximately 4.2% in the top ten. Whole-study findings and limits: Presence/absence analyses supposed approximately even sequencing depth among donors. The authors reported that TCR beta sequences could predict HLA-A and HLA-B alleles. These predictions were accurate for most subjects in the first cohort. According to a later analysis, most TCR beta chains associated with CMV appeared HLA-restricted.

Per the germline V gene, CDR1 is MNHEY and CDR2 is SMNVEV (reference sequence). CDR3 length: 17 residues. Points on this clone: What it recognizes is unknown.

The sequence came from a male donor in good health and CMV-seropositive. The sample taken for sequencing was PBMCs. The chain is built from TRBV27 and TRBJ2-5, with 10 positions matching TRBD1. The DNA end is a closer match to TRBJ2-7, so the J assignment may be wrong. The CDR3 DNA follows: TGTGCCAGCAGTTCCAGGACAGGGGGTGGTTCGTCCTACGAGCAGTACTTC. Residues: CASSSRTGGGSSYEQYF.